The rows below give T cell receptor beta chains drawn from one sample of a study of OX40 agonist ivuxolimab in advanced cancers. Generated by immunoSEQ multiplex PCR, the TCRdb table keeps only in-frame clones and is missing some. Among about 53,000 clones listed, 75% to 90% were seen once. Sequences were derived from CD4+ or CD8+ T cells sorted from blood, sampled in a trial of the OX40 agonist ivuxolimab. The receptors stem from an adult with an advanced solid tumor such as melanoma, head and neck, liver or kidney cancer. CDR3s include the opening cysteine and the closing phenylalanine or tryptophan. D genes are given only for firm matches. Where a row states a size, it is once, few, many or the class of an expanded clone; other rows omit it.

clone_size	v_call	j_call	d_call	cdr3_nt	cdr3_aa
.	TRBV18	TRBJ1-1	.	TGTGCCAGCTCACAACGGCAGGGCAGGAACACTGAAGCTTTCTTT	CASSQRQGRNTEAFF
.	TRBV11-2	TRBJ1-1	.	TGTGCCAGCATTGACGAAATGAACACTGAAGCTTTCTTT	CASIDEMNTEAFF
.	TRBV4-1	TRBJ2-5	.	TGCGCCAGCAGTCTACTACCTCAAGAGACCCAGTACTTC	CASSLLPQETQYF
.	TRBV30	TRBJ1-1	.	TGTGCCTACTCAATCCAGGGGAACACTGAAGCTTTCTTT	CAYSIQGNTEAFF
.	TRBV7-8	TRBJ2-1	.	TGTGCCAGCAGCTCTCGCTCGGCAGGTTACAATGAGCAGTTCTTC	CASSSRSAGYNEQFF
.	TRBV7-2	TRBJ1-1	.	TGTGCCAGCAGCTTAGCCATGAACACTGAAGCTTTCTTT	CASSLAMNTEAFF
.	TRBV10-3	TRBJ1-2	TRBD1	TGTGCCATCAGGGGGACAGGGGTAAACTATGGCTACACCTTC	CAIRGTGVNYGYTF
.	TRBV28	TRBJ1-4	.	TGTGCCAGCAGTTTAGGGGGGACACCCTGGGGCGAAAAACTGTTTTTT	CASSLGGTPWGEKLFF
.	TRBV5-1	TRBJ2-2	TRBD2	TGCGCCAGCAGCTTCCGACTAGCGGGAGATGCGAACACCGGGGAGCTGTTTTTT	CASSFRLAGDANTGELFF
.	TRBV28	TRBJ1-3	.	TGTGCCAGCAGATACAGGGAGGGAAACACCATATATTTT	CASRYREGNTIYF
.	TRBV9	TRBJ2-3	.	TGTGCCAGCAGCGTAGACCATCTCACAGATACGCAGTATTTT	CASSVDHLTDTQYF
.	TRBV5-8	TRBJ2-3	.	TGTGCCAGCAGCTTTCAGGGGGGCGCAGATACGCAGTATTTT	CASSFQGGADTQYF
once	TRBV19	TRBJ2-2	.	TGTGCCAGTAGTATGCTGGGGGCTACCGGGGAGCTGTTTTTT	CASSMLGATGELFF
.	TRBV11-1	TRBJ2-7	.	TGTGCCAGCAGCTTAATTTTGAGGTCTTGGGACAAATCCTACGAGCAGTACTTC	CASSLILRSWDKSYEQYF
.	TRBV4-2	TRBJ2-2	.	TGTGCCAGCAGCCAAGATGGAGGGGGGACCGGGGAGCTGTTTTTT	CASSQDGGGTGELFF
.	TRBV30	TRBJ1-5	TRBD1	TGTGCCTGGAGTGTTGGGACAGTAGGCAATCAGCCCCAGCATTTT	CAWSVGTVGNQPQHF
.	TRBV11-2	TRBJ2-7	.	TGTGCCAGCAGCTTAGCCGGGGGCGCCTACGAGCAGTACTTC	CASSLAGGAYEQYF
.	TRBV5-1	TRBJ1-1	TRBD1	TGCGCCAGCAGCAGACGGACAGGGCCAAACACTGAAGCTTTCTTT	CASSRRTGPNTEAFF
.	TRBV7-6	TRBJ2-5	.	TGTGCCAGCAGCGGACCGAGGGGAGAGACCCAGTACTTC	CASSGPRGETQYF
once	TRBV7-8	TRBJ2-7	TRBD1	TGTGCCAGCACCCGGACAGGGCCGCCTATCTACGAGCAGTACTTC	CASTRTGPPIYEQYF
.	TRBV5-1	TRBJ2-5	.	TGCGCCAGCAGCGCGAACCAAGAGACCCAGTACTTC	CASSANQETQYF
.	TRBV7-8	TRBJ2-3	.	TGTGCCAGCAGCCCGATGGAGGGAGATACGCAGTATTTT	CASSPMEGDTQYF
.	TRBV18	TRBJ1-3	.	TGTGCCAGCTCCGTGGACAGAAGTCCTGGAAACACCATATATTTT	CASSVDRSPGNTIYF
.	TRBV4-2	TRBJ2-1	.	TGTGCCAGCAGCCAAGACTCGGGCCTTACCCAGTTCTTC	CASSQDSGLTQFF
.	TRBV21-1	TRBJ2-7	.	TGTGCCAGCAGCATTCCTAGCGGGAGTTACGAGCAGTACTTC	CASSIPSGSYEQYF
.	TRBV2	TRBJ2-5	TRBD1	TGTGCCAGCTGCTCCGGACAGGGTGGAGAGACCCAGTACTTC	CASCSGQGGETQYF
.	TRBV4-3	TRBJ2-7	TRBD2	TGCGCCAGCAGCCAAGATCTAAGACTAGCGGGTTACGAGCAGTACTTC	CASSQDLRLAGYEQYF
.	TRBV29-1	TRBJ2-3	.	TGCAGCGGAAAGTCTGGAGATACGCAGTATTTT	CSGKSGDTQYF
.	TRBV4-3	TRBJ2-3	TRBD2	TGCGCCAGCAGCCAACAGCTCGGGACTAGCGGAATGGTGGATACGCAGTATTTT	CASSQQLGTSGMVDTQYF
.	TRBV7-8	TRBJ1-1	.	TGTGCCAGCAGCATAGAGAGTAATGGGGTTCTATCACCCTTTGGCTCTGAAGCTTTCTTT	CASSIESNGVLSPFGSEAFF
few	TRBV30	TRBJ1-1	.	TGTACCGGGGCCGAAGGGACTGAAGCTTTCTTT	CTGAEGTEAFF
.	TRBV18	TRBJ1-5	TRBD1	TGTGCCAGCTCCCGGGCGGACAGGGACAATCAGCCCCAGCATTTT	CASSRADRDNQPQHF
.	TRBV5-1	TRBJ2-1	.	TGCGCCAGCAGCAAAGGGTCTGGCACGGGGAATGAGCAGTTCTTC	CASSKGSGTGNEQFF
once	TRBV7-2	TRBJ2-1	.	TGTGCCAGCAGCGAGGGGCCAGGTGTCTACAATGAGCAGTTCTTC	CASSEGPGVYNEQFF
once	TRBV5-8	TRBJ2-1	.	TGTGCCAGCAGCTTAGGTCTAGCTGGGATTGTGGAGCAGTTCTTC	CASSLGLAGIVEQFF
.	TRBV30	TRBJ2-1	.	TGTGCCTGGAGTAGGCAGGGATGGGAGCAGTTCTTC	CAWSRQGWEQFF
.	TRBV9	TRBJ2-3	.	TGTGCCAGCAGCGTAGAGGGGGGAGGAACAGATACGCAGTATTTT	CASSVEGGGTDTQYF